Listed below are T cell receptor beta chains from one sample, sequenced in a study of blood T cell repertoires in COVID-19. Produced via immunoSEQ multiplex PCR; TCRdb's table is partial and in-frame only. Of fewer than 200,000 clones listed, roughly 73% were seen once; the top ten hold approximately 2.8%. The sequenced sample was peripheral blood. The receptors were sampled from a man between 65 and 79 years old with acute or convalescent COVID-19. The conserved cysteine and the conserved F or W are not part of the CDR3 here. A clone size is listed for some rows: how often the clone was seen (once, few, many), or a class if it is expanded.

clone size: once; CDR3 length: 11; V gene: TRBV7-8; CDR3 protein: ASSLGAYEKLF
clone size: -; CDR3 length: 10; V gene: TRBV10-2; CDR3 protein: ASSESAGTST
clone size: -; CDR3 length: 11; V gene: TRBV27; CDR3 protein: ATLPTRGGGYT
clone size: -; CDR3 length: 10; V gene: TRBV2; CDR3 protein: ATGQGAETQY
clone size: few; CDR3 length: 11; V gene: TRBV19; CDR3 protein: ATAGIQGTEAF
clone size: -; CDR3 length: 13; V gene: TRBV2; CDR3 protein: ASSEGTQRSYGYT
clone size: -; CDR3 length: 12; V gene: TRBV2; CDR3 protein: ASSRMGPGNTIY
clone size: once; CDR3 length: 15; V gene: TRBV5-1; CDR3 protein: ASSLGSGGLSYNEQF
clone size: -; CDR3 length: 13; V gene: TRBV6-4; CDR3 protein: ASSVELADYNEQF
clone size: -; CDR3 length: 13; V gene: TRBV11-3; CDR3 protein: ASSKSGRPSYEQY
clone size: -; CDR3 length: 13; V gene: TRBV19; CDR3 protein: ASTQRGSSGNTIY
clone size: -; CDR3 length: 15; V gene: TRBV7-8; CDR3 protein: ASSSKIPGQGMDTQY
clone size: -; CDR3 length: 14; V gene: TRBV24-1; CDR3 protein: ATSDRQGARDQPQH
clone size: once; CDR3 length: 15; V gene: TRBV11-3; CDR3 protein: ASTNSETSGIYNEQF
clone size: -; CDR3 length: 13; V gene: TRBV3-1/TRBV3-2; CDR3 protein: ASSRGLAMQETQY
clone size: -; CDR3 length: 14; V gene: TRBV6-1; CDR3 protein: ASSDLNPGNNSPLH
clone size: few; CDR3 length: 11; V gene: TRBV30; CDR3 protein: AWSYTAGAEAF
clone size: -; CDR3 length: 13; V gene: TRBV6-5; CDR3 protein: ASSRDRGNNSPLH
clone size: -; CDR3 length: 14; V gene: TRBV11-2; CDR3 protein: ASSEGTSGPRDTQY
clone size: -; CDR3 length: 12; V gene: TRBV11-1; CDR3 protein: ASSFGTGGWEQY
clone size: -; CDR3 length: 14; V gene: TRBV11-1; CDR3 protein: ASSLVLAGSGHEQF
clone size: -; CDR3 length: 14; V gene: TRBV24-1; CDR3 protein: ATSDRTSGNTGELF
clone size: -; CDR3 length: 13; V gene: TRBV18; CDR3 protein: ASSPQDRGYNEQF
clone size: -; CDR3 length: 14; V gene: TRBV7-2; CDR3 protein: ASSLGAGRRTDTQY
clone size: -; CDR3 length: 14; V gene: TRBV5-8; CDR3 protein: ASSFPAGGHTYGYT
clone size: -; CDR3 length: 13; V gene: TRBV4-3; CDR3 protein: ASSLTRQGSQPQH
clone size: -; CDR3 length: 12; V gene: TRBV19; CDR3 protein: ASSSGSGDYGYT
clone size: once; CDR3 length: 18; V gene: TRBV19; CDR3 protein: ASSITETGYSYARNYGYT
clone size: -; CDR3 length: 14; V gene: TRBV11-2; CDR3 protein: ASNLPPERGNNEQF
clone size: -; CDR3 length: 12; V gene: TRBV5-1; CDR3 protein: ASSSVQENYGYT
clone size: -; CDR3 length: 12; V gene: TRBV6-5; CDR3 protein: ASSTGYSTDTQY
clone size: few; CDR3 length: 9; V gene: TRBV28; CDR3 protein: ASSSAGGYT
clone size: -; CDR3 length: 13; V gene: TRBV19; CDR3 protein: ASSIVTASNQPQH
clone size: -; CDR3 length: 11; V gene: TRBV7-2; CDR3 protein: ASSRDIYEKLF
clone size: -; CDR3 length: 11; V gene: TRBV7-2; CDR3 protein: AGGHSSGNTIY
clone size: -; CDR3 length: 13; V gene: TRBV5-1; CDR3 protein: ASSFSGGVNTEAF
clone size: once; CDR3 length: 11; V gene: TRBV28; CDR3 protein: ASSTQGSRWQY